The next 17 T cell receptor beta chains were all read from a single sample in a study of T cells expressing NK-cell markers. TCRdb reanalyzed the 5' RACE reads and collapses them to one entry per CDR3 protein, without DNA. In total, the table holds roughly 180,000 distinct CDR3 sequences. Material for sequencing was blood T cells: a sorted CD56 or NKG2C T cell subset, CD4+ or CD8+ T cells, or bulk PBMC T cells (not recorded which). The receptors were sampled from a man aged 18 to 69 in good health.

The rearrangement uses TRBV4-2 and TRBJ1-1. The length of the CDR3 is 16 residues. Per germline, CDR1 LGHNA and CDR2 YNFKEQ. The CDR3 sequence: CASSQGTNSVNTEAFF.

The chain is built from TRBV12-3 or TRBV12-4 and TRBJ1-1; TCRdb designates TRBD1, a call that cannot be tested without DNA. The length of the CDR3 is 13 residues. The CDR3 is CASSTRGDLEAFF.

This chain connects TRBV5-6 to TRBJ1-2. The CDR3 runs to 12 residues. The germline gives CDR1 SGHDT, CDR2 YYEEEE. CDR3 protein: CASSLEVSGYTF.

The chain joins TRBV7-6 to TRBJ1-1. Germline lookup yields CDR1 SGHVS and CDR2 FNYEAQ. This CDR3 has 13 residues. Here the CDR3 reads CASFYGGESEAFF.

The CDR3 sequence is CASSLVGGNEQYF. The chain joins TRBV28 to TRBJ2-7; TCRdb reports TRBD2, a call that lacks DNA to check it against. CDR3 length equals 13 residues. Germline V CDR1 and CDR2: MDHEN, SYDVKM.

The chain employs TRBV7-8 and TRBJ2-5; the D gene TCRdb calls, TRBD1, cannot be checked with no DNA. This CDR3 comprises 16 residues. CDR1 is SGHVS, CDR2 FQNEAQ, per germline. Here the CDR3 reads CASSLAGGLIAETQYF.

The rearrangement joins TRBV18 to TRBJ2-1; the TRBD1 assignment by TCRdb is unverifiable without DNA. The CDR3 has 15 residues. Germline lookup yields CDR1 KGHSH and CDR2 LQKENI. CDR3 sequence reads: CASSPDRGRGNEQFF.

The genes are TRBV7-3 and TRBJ2-1; TCRdb gives TRBD2 as the D gene, but with no DNA this cannot be confirmed. The CDR3 is 15 amino acids. Looked up from germline, CDR1 is SGHTA and CDR2 is FQGTGA. CDR3: CASSSGLAVDNEQFF.

The CDR3 reads CASSLTGLSNIQYF. The chain links TRBV12-3 or TRBV12-4 to TRBJ2-4; TCRdb picks TRBD2, but there is no DNA to check that call. There are 14 residues in the CDR3.

The chain combines TRBV3-1 with TRBJ2-1; TCRdb's D gene call, TRBD1, goes unchecked for lack of DNA. CDR3 length: 16 residues. From germline, CDR1 is LGHDT and CDR2 YNNKEL (reference sequence). CDR3 sequence: CASSQVGQWTYNEQFF.

The J gene is TRBJ1-4, the V gene TRBV6-5; TCRdb returns TRBD1, unconfirmable since there is no DNA. The CDR3 spans 19 residues. The germline CDR1 and CDR2 sequences are MNHEY and SVGAGI. CDR3 in amino acids: CASSYSTSNQGAANEKLFF.

The V and J genes are TRBV5-5 and TRBJ2-3. The CDR3 extends over 14 amino acids. Germline CDR1 is SGHKS and CDR2 is YYEKEE (reference sequence). This CDR3 is CASSSDASTDTQYF. Full variable domain (outside the CDR3, taken from reference TRBV5-5 and TRBJ2-3): DAGVTQSPTHLIKTRGQQVTLRCSPISGHKSVSWYQQVLGQGPQFIFQYYEKEERGRGNFPDRFSARQFPNYSSELNVNALLLGDSALYLCASSSDASTDTQYFGPGTRLTVL.

The CDR3: CASSRDGPGQPQHF. This chain joins TRBV6-1 and TRBJ1-5. Germline assignment: CDR1 MNHNS and CDR2 SASEGT. The CDR3 has 14 amino acids.

V is TRBV20-1 and J is TRBJ1-1; checking the TCRdb D call of TRBD1 is not possible without DNA. Per germline, CDR1 DFQATT and CDR2 SNEGSKA (reference sequence). This CDR3 has 14 amino acids. The CDR3 loop reads CSANLPGSDTEAFF.

The CDR3 region is CASSLAGGVDTDTQYF. This chain uses TRBV7-2 with TRBJ2-3; TCRdb selects TRBD1, and the lack of DNA leaves this call unchecked. The CDR3 is 16 residues long. CDR1 and CDR2 from the germline V gene are SGHTA and FQGNSA.

This sequence joins TRBV29-1 and TRBJ2-1; TCRdb picks TRBD1, but there is no DNA to check that call. Germline V gene data show CDR1 as SQVTM and CDR2 as ANQGSEA. This CDR3 contains 16 residues. This CDR3 reads CSGDPRGEKGQVEQFF.

The chain uses TRBV28 and TRBJ2-2; the D call of TRBD1 rests on TCRdb alone, since no DNA is present to check it. There are 16 residues in the CDR3. CDR1 and CDR2 (germline): MDHEN, SYDVKM. The chain's CDR3 is CASSRIRGRRTGELFF.